This TCR beta chain comes out of a study of OX40 agonist ivuxolimab in advanced cancers. Overall study context: The patients received ivuxolimab by intravenous route every 2 weeks at 0.01 to 10 mg/kg. The study, taken as a whole, reports: Normalized expansion of T-cell clones was also low for some nonresponders.

Of note for this clone: Its target is not known.

TCRdb keeps only in-frame clones here, not all; method: immunoSEQ multiplex PCR. The sample has approximately 24,000 clones, just under 80% seen once. This clonotype originated in an adult with an advanced solid tumor such as melanoma, head and neck, liver or kidney cancer. The starting material was CD4+ or CD8+ T cells sorted from blood, obtained in a trial of the OX40 agonist ivuxolimab.

This CDR3 reads CASSLGRDRPYNEQFF. The CDR3 DNA is TGTGCCAGCAGCTTAGGCCGGGACAGACCCTACAATGAGCAGTTCTTC. The chain recombines TRBV11-2 with TRBJ2-1, with 7 nucleotides matching TRBD1. After removal of 1 base from V and 2 bases from J, the junction contained 5 bases not matched to a gene. The CDR3 covers 16 residues. CDR1 is SGHAT, CDR2 FQNNGV, per germline. Complete variable domain (other parts from reference TRBV11-2 and TRBJ2-1): EAGVAQSPRYKIIEKRQSVAFWCNPISGHATLYWYQQILGQGPKLLIQFQNNGVVDDSQLPKDRFSAERLKGVDSTLKIQPAKLEDSAVYLCASSLGRDRPYNEQFFGPGTRLTVL.